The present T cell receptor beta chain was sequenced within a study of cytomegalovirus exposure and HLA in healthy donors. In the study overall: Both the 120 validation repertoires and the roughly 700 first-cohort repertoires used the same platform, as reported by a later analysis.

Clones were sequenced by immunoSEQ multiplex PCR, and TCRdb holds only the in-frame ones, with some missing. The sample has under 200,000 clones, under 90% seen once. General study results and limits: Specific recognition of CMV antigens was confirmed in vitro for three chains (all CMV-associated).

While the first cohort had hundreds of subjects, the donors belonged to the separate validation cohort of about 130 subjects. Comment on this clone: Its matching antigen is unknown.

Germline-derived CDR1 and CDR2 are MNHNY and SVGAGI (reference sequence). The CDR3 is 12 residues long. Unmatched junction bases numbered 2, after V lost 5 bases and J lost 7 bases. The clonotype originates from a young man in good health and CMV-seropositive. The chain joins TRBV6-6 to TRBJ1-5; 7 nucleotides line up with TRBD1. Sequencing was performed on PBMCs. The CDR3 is CASSPRGQPQHF. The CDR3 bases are TGTGCCAGCAGTCCCAGGGGGCAGCCCCAGCATTTT.